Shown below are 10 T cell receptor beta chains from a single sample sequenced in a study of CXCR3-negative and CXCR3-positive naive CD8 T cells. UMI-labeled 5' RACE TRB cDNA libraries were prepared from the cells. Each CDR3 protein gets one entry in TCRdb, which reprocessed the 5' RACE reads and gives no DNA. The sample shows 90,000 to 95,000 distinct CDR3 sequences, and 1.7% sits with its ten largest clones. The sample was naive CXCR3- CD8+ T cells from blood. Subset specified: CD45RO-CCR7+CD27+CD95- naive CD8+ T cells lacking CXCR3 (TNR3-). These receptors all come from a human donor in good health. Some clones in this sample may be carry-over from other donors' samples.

The CDR3 sequence is CASSFGQGRQETQYF. The V call is TRBV7-9, the J call TRBJ2-5; TCRdb's assignment of TRBD1 cannot be checked, as there is no DNA. CDR3 length: 15 amino acids. Germline lookup yields CDR1 SEHNR and CDR2 FQNEAQ (reference sequence).

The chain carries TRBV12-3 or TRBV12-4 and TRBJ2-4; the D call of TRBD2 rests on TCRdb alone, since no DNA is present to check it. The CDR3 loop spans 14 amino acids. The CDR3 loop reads CASSFGGPKNIQYF.

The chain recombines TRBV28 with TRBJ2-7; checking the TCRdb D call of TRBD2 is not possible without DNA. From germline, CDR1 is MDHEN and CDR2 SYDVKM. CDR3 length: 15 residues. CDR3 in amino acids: CASSITSVSSYEQYF.

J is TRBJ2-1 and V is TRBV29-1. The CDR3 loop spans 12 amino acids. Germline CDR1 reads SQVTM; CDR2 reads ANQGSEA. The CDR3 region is CSVVPGGNEQFF.

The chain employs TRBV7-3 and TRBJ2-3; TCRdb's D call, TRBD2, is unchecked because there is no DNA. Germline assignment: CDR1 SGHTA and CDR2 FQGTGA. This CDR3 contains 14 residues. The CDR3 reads CASSSRGLADTQYF.

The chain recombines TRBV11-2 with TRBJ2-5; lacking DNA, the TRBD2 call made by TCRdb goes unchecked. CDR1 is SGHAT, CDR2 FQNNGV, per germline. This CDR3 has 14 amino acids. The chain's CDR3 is CASSLEGGGETQYF.

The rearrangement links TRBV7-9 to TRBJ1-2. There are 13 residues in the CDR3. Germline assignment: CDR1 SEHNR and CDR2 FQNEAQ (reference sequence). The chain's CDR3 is CASNFQNDYGYTF.

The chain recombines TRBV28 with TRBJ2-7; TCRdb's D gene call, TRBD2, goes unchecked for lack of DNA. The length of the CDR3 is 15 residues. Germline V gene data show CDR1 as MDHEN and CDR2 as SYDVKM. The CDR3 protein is CASSLAPGPIWEQYF.

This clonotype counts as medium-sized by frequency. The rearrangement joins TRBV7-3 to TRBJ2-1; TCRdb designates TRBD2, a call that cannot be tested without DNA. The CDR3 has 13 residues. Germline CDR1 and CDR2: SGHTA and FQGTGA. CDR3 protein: CASSLGLAREQFF.

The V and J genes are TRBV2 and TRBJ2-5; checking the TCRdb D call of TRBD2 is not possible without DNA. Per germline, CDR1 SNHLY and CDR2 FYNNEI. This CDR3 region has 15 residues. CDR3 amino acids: CASSDPSGLVETQYF. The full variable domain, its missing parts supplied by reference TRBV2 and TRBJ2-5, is EPEVTQTPSHQVTQMGQEVILRCVPISNHLYFYWYRQILGQKVEFLVSFYNNEISEKSEIFDDQFSVERPDGSNFTLKIRSTKLEDSAMYFCASSDPSGLVETQYFGPGTRLLVL.